The rows below give T cell receptor beta chains drawn from one sample of a study of blood T cell repertoires in COVID-19. Assay: immunoSEQ multiplex PCR; the TCRdb copy retains only in-frame clones and omits some. Among about 49,000 clones listed, over 80% were seen once. The specimen sequenced was peripheral blood. The receptors here all came from a man between 45 and 60 years old with acute or convalescent COVID-19. Each CDR3 is given with its conserved first and last residue. Each record gives: V gene, D gene, clone size, J gene, CDR3 protein, CDR3 DNA. The D gene is left open where the match is weak. Expanded clones get a size class; other rows say once, few or many, or leave the size out.

>TRBV9|.|.|TRBJ2-3
CASSVEHTTDTQYF
TGTGCCAGCAGCGTAGAACACACCACAGATACGCAGTATTTT
>TRBV5-4|TRBD1|.|TRBJ1-2
CASQQDRAGYGYTF
TGTGCCAGTCAGCAAGACAGGGCGGGATATGGCTACACCTTC
>TRBV27|.|.|TRBJ2-1
CASNVAGQSSYNEQFF
TGTGCCAGCAACGTGGCGGGGCAGAGCTCCTACAATGAGCAGTTCTTC
>TRBV2|TRBD1|.|TRBJ2-3
CASRAKSGTATDTQYF
TGTGCCAGCAGGGCGAAATCCGGGACAGCCACAGATACGCAGTATTTT
>TRBV5-5|.|.|TRBJ1-1
CASSIRHMNTEAFF
TGTGCCAGCAGTATTCGACACATGAACACTGAAGCTTTCTTT
>TRBV2|TRBD1|few|TRBJ1-1
CASRTTGVTEAFF
TGTGCCAGCAGGACGACAGGGGTCACTGAAGCTTTCTTT
>TRBV6-6|TRBD2|.|TRBJ2-3
CASVSSGSDTQYF
TGTGCCAGCGTGTCTAGCGGCTCAGATACGCAGTATTTT
>TRBV28|.|.|TRBJ1-2
CASSPTARYGYTF
TGTGCCAGCAGTCCGACAGCTCGCTATGGCTACACCTTC
>TRBV24-1|TRBD2|.|TRBJ2-7
CATSSLSTSGEQYF
TGTGCCACCAGTTCCCTATCGACTAGCGGGGAGCAGTACTTC
>TRBV27|.|.|TRBJ1-2
CASSLNEGEGYTF
TGTGCCAGCAGTTTGAATGAGGGGGAAGGCTACACCTTC
>TRBV20-1|TRBD2|.|TRBJ2-1
CSARGGTSEFF
TGCAGTGCTAGGGGGGGGACTAGCGAGTTCTTC
>TRBV15|.|.|TRBJ1-2
CATSRDKGGHGGYTF
TGTGCCACCAGCAGAGATAAGGGGGGGCATGGCGGCTACACCTTC
>TRBV11-2|.|.|TRBJ2-2
CASSPWGVNTGELFF
TGTGCCAGCAGCCCCTGGGGGGTGAACACCGGGGAGCTGTTTTTT
>TRBV7-9|.|.|TRBJ1-2
CASSKAEAVQYGYTF
TGTGCCAGCAGCAAGGCAGAGGCCGTCCAGTATGGCTACACCTTC
>TRBV2|TRBD1|.|TRBJ1-1
CASSEEGQGTEAFF
TGTGCCAGCAGTGAAGAGGGACAGGGAACTGAAGCTTTCTTT
>TRBV6-5|.|once|TRBJ2-5
CASSYPTGRQETQYF
TGTGCCAGCAGTTACCCGACAGGAAGACAAGAGACCCAGTACTTC
>TRBV21-1|.|.|TRBJ1-2
CASYGSYGYTF
TGTGCCAGCTACGGGTCCTATGGCTACACCTTC
>TRBV5-1|.|.|TRBJ2-1
CASRRWLTVWNEQFF
TGCGCCAGCAGGCGGTGGCTAACGGTGTGGAATGAGCAGTTCTTC
>TRBV13|TRBD1|.|TRBJ2-7
CASSLTGGLNEQYF
TGTGCCAGCAGCTTAACAGGGGGCTTGAACGAGCAGTACTTC
>TRBV18|TRBD1|.|TRBJ1-4
CASSPRRDRANEKLFF
TGTGCCAGCTCACCACGTCGGGACAGGGCTAATGAAAAACTGTTTTTT
>TRBV5-5|.|.|TRBJ2-7
CASSLGPGSAYEQYF
TGTGCCAGCAGCTTGGGGCCAGGGTCGGCCTACGAGCAGTACTTC
>TRBV4-1|.|.|TRBJ1-5
CASSQEVGQPWGNQPQHF
TGCGCCAGCAGCCAAGAGGTGGGACAACCCTGGGGCAATCAGCCCCAGCATTTT
>TRBV19|.|.|TRBJ2-7
CASSIWQGHEQYF
TGTGCCAGTAGTATCTGGCAGGGCCACGAGCAGTACTTC
>TRBV27|TRBD1|.|TRBJ2-5
CASSSGGAYQETQYF
TGTGCCAGCAGTTCAGGGGGAGCGTACCAAGAGACCCAGTACTTC
>TRBV11-3|.|.|TRBJ2-3
CASSPRRSTDTQYF
TGTGCCAGCAGCCCCCGGAGGAGCACAGATACGCAGTATTTT
>TRBV24-1|TRBD2|.|TRBJ2-5
CATSRGGNQREGLKTQYF
TGTGCCACCAGTCGGGGGGGGAATCAGCGGGAGGGACTAAAGACCCAGTACTTC
>TRBV5-5|TRBD1|.|TRBJ1-5
CASSLSRGVSPQHF
TGTGCCAGCAGCCTGTCCAGGGGGGTTTCGCCCCAGCATTTT
>TRBV5-4|TRBD1|.|TRBJ1-4
CASSLVSGGGEKLFF
TGTGCCAGCAGCTTGGTTTCAGGGGGCGGTGAAAAACTGTTTTTT
>TRBV6-2/TRBV6-3|TRBD1|.|TRBJ1-5
CASSTGQGNSNQPQHF
TGTGCCAGCAGTACGGGACAGGGTAATAGCAATCAGCCCCAGCATTTT
>TRBV15|.|.|TRBJ2-1
CATSRDLSSTLGGQFF
TGTGCCACCAGCAGAGATCTCTCCTCCACTCTAGGAGGGCAGTTCTTC
>TRBV27|.|.|TRBJ1-2
CASRSGSGYTF
TGTGCCAGCAGGTCGGGGTCTGGCTACACCTTC
>TRBV18|TRBD1|.|TRBJ1-6
CASSPYGTGGLINSPLHF
TGTGCCAGCTCACCATATGGGACAGGGGGCCTCATTAATTCACCCCTCCACTTT
>TRBV4-1|.|.|TRBJ2-1
CASSLIRGIGNEQFF
TGCGCCAGCAGCTTGATCAGGGGAATTGGAAATGAGCAGTTCTTC
>TRBV5-6|TRBD2|.|TRBJ2-7
CASSGTSGYEQYF
TGTGCCAGCAGCGGCACTAGCGGCTACGAGCAGTACTTC
>TRBV10-2|TRBD1|.|TRBJ1-5
CASKGQLSNQPQHF
TGCGCCAGCAAGGGACAGCTTAGCAATCAGCCCCAGCATTTT
>TRBV18|.|.|TRBJ2-1
CASSPPSGNEQFF
TGTGCCAGCTCACCACCTTCGGGAAATGAGCAGTTCTTC
>TRBV24-1|TRBD1|.|TRBJ2-1
CATSEGQGYNEQFF
TGTGCCACCAGTGAGGGACAGGGCTACAATGAGCAGTTCTTC
>TRBV5-1|TRBD1|once|TRBJ1-1
CASSRGQGLNTEAFF
TGCGCCAGCAGCCGGGGACAGGGTCTGAACACTGAAGCTTTCTTT
>TRBV4-2|.|few|TRBJ2-1
CASSQITQGGEDNEQFF
TGTGCCAGCAGCCAGATAACTCAGGGTGGGGAGGACAATGAGCAGTTCTTC
>TRBV7-9|TRBD2|.|TRBJ2-1
CASSPTRAGGYNEQFF
TGTGCCAGCAGCCCGACTAGGGCGGGGGGTTACAATGAGCAGTTCTTC
>TRBV9|.|.|TRBJ1-5
CASSPDGGSNQPQHF
TGTGCCAGCAGTCCAGACGGGGGTAGCAATCAGCCCCAGCATTTT
>TRBV10-3|TRBD1|.|TRBJ1-2
CAITGTGGGYGYTF
TGTGCCATCACCGGGACAGGGGGTGGCTATGGCTACACCTTC
>TRBV28|TRBD1|.|TRBJ1-2
CASRGDSFYGYTF
TGTGCCAGCAGGGGGGACAGTTTCTATGGCTACACCTTC
>TRBV7-8|.|.|TRBJ1-5
CASSLDSGGIDYSNQPQHF
TGTGCCAGCAGCTTAGATTCTGGAGGGATCGACTATAGCAATCAGCCCCAGCATTTT
>TRBV5-1|TRBD1|.|TRBJ2-7
CASSWRTGVYEQYF
TGCGCCAGCAGCTGGCGGACAGGGGTCTACGAGCAGTACTTC
>TRBV5-4|.|.|TRBJ1-2
CASSFGPTGMDGYTF
TGTGCCAGCAGCTTTGGCCCCACAGGGATGGATGGCTACACCTTC
>TRBV4-2|TRBD1|.|TRBJ2-5
CASSQDGTGSKTQYF
TGTGCCAGCAGCCAAGACGGGACAGGAAGTAAGACCCAGTACTTC
>TRBV27|TRBD2|.|TRBJ2-2
CASTLAGSNTGELFF
TGTGCCAGCACCCTAGCGGGGTCTAACACCGGGGAGCTGTTTTTT
>TRBV5-1|TRBD1|once|TRBJ2-7
CASSQGQELYEQYF
TGCGCCAGCAGCCAGGGACAGGAACTCTACGAGCAGTACTTC
>TRBV28|TRBD1|.|TRBJ1-2
CASSLRPQTGSYGYTF
TGTGCCAGCAGTCTTCGCCCCCAGACAGGGAGCTATGGCTACACCTTC
>TRBV27|TRBD1|.|TRBJ1-2
CASSLSRVPGTAANYGYTF
TGTGCCAGCAGTTTATCTAGGGTCCCCGGGACAGCGGCTAACTATGGCTACACCTTC
>TRBV12-3/TRBV12-4|.|few|TRBJ1-4
CASSPTDEKLFF
TGTGCCAGCAGTCCTACGGATGAAAAACTGTTTTTT
>TRBV5-1|.|.|TRBJ2-2
CASSRGLNTGELFF
TGCGCCAGCAGCAGGGGCCTAAACACCGGGGAGCTGTTTTTT
>TRBV6-2/TRBV6-3|.|.|TRBJ2-7
CASSPQALLSSEQYF
TGTGCCAGCAGTCCCCAGGCCCTTTTGAGCTCCGAGCAGTACTTC
>TRBV24-1|.|.|TRBJ2-2
CATRRHSGELFF
TGTGCCACCCGGAGGCATAGCGGGGAGCTGTTTTTT